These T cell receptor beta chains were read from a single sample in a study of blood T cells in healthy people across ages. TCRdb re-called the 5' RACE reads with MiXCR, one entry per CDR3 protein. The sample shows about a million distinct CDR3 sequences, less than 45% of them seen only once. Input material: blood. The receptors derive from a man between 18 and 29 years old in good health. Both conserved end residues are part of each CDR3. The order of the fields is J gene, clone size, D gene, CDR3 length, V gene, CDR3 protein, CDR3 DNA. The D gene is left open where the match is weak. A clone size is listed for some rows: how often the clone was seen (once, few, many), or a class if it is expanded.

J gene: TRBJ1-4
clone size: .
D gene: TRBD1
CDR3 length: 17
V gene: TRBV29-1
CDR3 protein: CSVDMGTGGSFYEKLFF
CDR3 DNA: TGCAGCGTTGATATGGGAACAGGGGGATCGTTTTATGAAAAACTGTTTTTT

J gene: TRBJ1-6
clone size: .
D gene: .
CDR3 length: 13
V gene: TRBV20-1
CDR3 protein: CSARDIPNSPLHF
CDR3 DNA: TGCAGTGCTAGGGACATACCGAATTCACCCCTCCACTTT

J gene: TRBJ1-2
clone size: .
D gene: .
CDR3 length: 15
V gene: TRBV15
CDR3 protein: CATSRVGEGVYGYTF
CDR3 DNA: TGTGCCACCAGCAGAGTTGGGGAAGGTGTATATGGCTACACCTTC

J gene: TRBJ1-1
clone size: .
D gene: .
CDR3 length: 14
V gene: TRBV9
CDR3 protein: CASSLGPQSGEAFF
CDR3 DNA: TGTGCCAGCAGCTTGGGACCGCAATCGGGGGAAGCTTTCTTT

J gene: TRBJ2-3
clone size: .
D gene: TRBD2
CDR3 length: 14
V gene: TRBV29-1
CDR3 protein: CSAWGGDSTDTQYF
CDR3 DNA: TGCAGCGCCTGGGGGGGGGACAGCACAGATACGCAGTATTTT

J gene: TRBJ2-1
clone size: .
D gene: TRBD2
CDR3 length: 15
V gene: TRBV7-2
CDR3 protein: CASSTTSGGADEQFF
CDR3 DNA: TGTGCCAGCAGCACTACTAGCGGGGGGGCCGATGAGCAGTTCTTC

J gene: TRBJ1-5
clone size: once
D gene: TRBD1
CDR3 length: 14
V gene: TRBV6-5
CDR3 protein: CASSRRQGGQPQHF
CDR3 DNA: TGTGCCAGCAGTCGCAGACAGGGAGGTCAGCCCCAGCATTTT

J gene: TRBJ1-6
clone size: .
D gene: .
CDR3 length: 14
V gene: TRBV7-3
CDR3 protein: CASSLRRGDSPLHF
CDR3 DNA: TGTGCCAGCAGCTTAAGGAGGGGCGACTCACCCCTCCACTTT

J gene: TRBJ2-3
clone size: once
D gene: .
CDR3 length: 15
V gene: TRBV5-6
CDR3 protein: CASSWGRRLTDAQYF
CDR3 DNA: TGTGCCAGCAGCTGGGGACGGAGGCTCACAGATGCGCAGTATTTT

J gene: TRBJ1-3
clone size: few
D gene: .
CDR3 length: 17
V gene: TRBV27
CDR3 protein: CASRKTGFRSAGNTIYF
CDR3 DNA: TGTGCCAGCAGAAAAACAGGGTTTCGATCTGCTGGAAACACCATATATTTT